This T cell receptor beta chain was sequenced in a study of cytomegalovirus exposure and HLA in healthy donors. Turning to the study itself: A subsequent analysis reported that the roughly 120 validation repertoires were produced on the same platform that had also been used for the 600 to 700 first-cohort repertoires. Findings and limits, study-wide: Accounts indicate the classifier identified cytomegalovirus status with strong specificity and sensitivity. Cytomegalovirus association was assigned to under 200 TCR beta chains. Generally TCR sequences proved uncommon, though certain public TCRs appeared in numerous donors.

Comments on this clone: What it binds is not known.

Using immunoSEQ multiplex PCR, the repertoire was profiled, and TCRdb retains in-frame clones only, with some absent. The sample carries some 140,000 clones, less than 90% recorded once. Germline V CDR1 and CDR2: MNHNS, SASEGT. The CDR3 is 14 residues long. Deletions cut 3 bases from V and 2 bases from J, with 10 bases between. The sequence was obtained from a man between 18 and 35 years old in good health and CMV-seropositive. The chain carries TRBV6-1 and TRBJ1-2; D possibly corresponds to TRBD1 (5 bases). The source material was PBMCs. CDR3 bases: TGTGCCAGCAGTGACCCAGGGATGAACTATGGCTACACCTTC. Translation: CASSDPGMNYGYTF.